Listed below are T cell receptor beta chains from one sample, sequenced in a study of vaccination effects on CD4 cells after COVID-19. Profiled with immunoSEQ multiplex PCR; TCRdb holds only in-frame clones, not every one. The sample lists some 66,000 clones, around 79% occurring once. Antigens for these TCRs are unknown. The sample in question was CD4+ T cells from PBMCs cultured without peptide, obtained after COVID-19 vaccination. These receptors all come from a human donor who received a COVID-19 vaccine. Both conserved end residues are part of each CDR3. D genes are given only for firm matches. The size of a clone is reported for some rows only, either as once, few or many, or as a class for expanded clones.

TRBJ1-1	.	TRBV6-6	.	TGTGCCAGCAGCGCTCTTGGGCTGAACACTGAAGCTTTCTTT	CASSALGLNTEAFF
TRBJ1-3	once	TRBV7-2	.	TGTGCCAGCAGCTTAGCTCCCCCTTATGTCGGCGGGGGATACTCTGGAAACACCATATATTTT	CASSLAPPYVGGGYSGNTIYF
TRBJ1-6	.	TRBV28	.	TGTGCCAGCAGTTTTTTTATACGGAATAATTCACCCCTCCACTTT	CASSFFIRNNSPLHF
TRBJ2-5	.	TRBV5-4	TRBD1	TGTGCCAGCAGCGGCGGAACAGGGGGGAGACAAGAGACCCAGTACTTC	CASSGGTGGRQETQYF
TRBJ1-1	.	TRBV7-3	.	TGTGCCAGCAGCTTACAAGCTATGGGTAACACTGAAGCTTTCTTT	CASSLQAMGNTEAFF
TRBJ2-2	.	TRBV29-1	TRBD1	TGCAGCTTCCGGGACAGGAACACCGGGGAGCTGTTTTTT	CSFRDRNTGELFF
TRBJ2-5	.	TRBV7-3	TRBD2	TGTGCCAGCAGCCCCGGGACTAGCGGGGTACAAGAGACCCAGTACTTC	CASSPGTSGVQETQYF
TRBJ2-2	.	TRBV5-1	TRBD1	TGCGCCAGCAGTCCCGGGACAGGGTCCACCGGGGAGCTGTTTTTT	CASSPGTGSTGELFF
TRBJ2-2	.	TRBV5-1	.	TGCGCCAGCAGCCAAGAGGACTCCGGGGAGCTGTTTTTT	CASSQEDSGELFF
TRBJ1-5	few	TRBV7-2	.	TGTGCCAGCAGTCCCACCGGGACTGCTAATCAGCCCCAGCATTTT	CASSPTGTANQPQHF
TRBJ2-1	once	TRBV10-2	.	TGCGCCAGCAGTGAGTCGGCGGGGGCGGGGGATGAGCAGTTCTTC	CASSESAGAGDEQFF
TRBJ1-6	.	TRBV13	.	TGTGCCAGCAGCCCGGGGCCGAATTCACCCCTCCACTTT	CASSPGPNSPLHF
TRBJ2-4	.	TRBV18	TRBD2	TGTGCCAGCCGTGGACTAGAGAGAAACATTCAGTACTTC	CASRGLERNIQYF
TRBJ2-3	.	TRBV9	.	TGTGCCAGCAGCGTAGATGGCTATACGGGTACGCAGTATTTT	CASSVDGYTGTQYF
TRBJ2-1	.	TRBV4-1	.	TGCGCCAGCAGCCAAGACATTTATGAGCAGTTCTTC	CASSQDIYEQFF
TRBJ2-3	.	TRBV9	TRBD2	TGTGCCAGCAGCGTAGTATCGTTTGTGGAGCGGGGGCCTAACACAGATACGCAGTATTTT	CASSVVSFVERGPNTDTQYF
TRBJ2-3	.	TRBV9	TRBD2	TGTGCCAGCAGCGTAGACCCCCCTAGCGGGGGGGCAGATACGCAGTATTTT	CASSVDPPSGGADTQYF
TRBJ1-5	once	TRBV24-1	.	TGTGCCACCAGTGACAATAATCAGCCCCAGCATTTT	CATSDNNQPQHF
TRBJ2-5	.	TRBV19	TRBD1	TGTGCCAGTACCCCAGGGGGTCGGTTTGGGACCCAGTACTTC	CASTPGGRFGTQYF
TRBJ1-2	.	TRBV2	.	TGTGCCAGCCATTTAATACAGGGCTATGGCTACACCTTC	CASHLIQGYGYTF
TRBJ2-5	.	TRBV9	.	TGTGCCAGCAGCGTAAGTCAGGCAGGAAGAGAGACCCAGTACTTC	CASSVSQAGRETQYF
TRBJ1-4	.	TRBV3-1/TRBV3-2	.	TGTGCCAGCAGCCAGCAGAGTGCAACTAATGAAAAACTGTTTTTT	CASSQQSATNEKLFF
TRBJ2-3	.	TRBV3-1/TRBV3-2	.	TGTGCCAGCAGCCGAAGTGGGGGCACAGATACGCAGTATTTT	CASSRSGGTDTQYF
TRBJ2-2	.	TRBV19	TRBD1	TGTGCCAGTAGGAGGACAGGGGCGGACACCGGGGAGCTGTTTTTT	CASRRTGADTGELFF
TRBJ2-3	.	TRBV29-1	.	TGCAGCGTTGAAGGGCAACCGGGATTAGGGACAGATACGCAGTATTTT	CSVEGQPGLGTDTQYF
TRBJ2-2	.	TRBV6-5	.	TGTGCCAGCAGTTACCGTTGGAACACCGGGGAGCTGTTTTTT	CASSYRWNTGELFF
TRBJ1-1	.	TRBV7-3	.	TGTGCCAGCAGTCCGAGTAGAATGAACACTGAAGCTTTCTTT	CASSPSRMNTEAFF
TRBJ2-1	.	TRBV6-6	TRBD2	TGTGCCAGCAGTTCCCGGGCGGGGGGGCTTTACAATGAGCAGTTCTTC	CASSSRAGGLYNEQFF
TRBJ2-2	.	TRBV29-1	TRBD1	TGCAGCGTTGGGGACAGGGGGGACACCGGGGAGCTGTTTTTT	CSVGDRGDTGELFF
TRBJ2-5	.	TRBV28	TRBD1	TGTGCCAGCAGTTGGCGACAGGGAAAGACCCAGTACTTC	CASSWRQGKTQYF
TRBJ2-1	.	TRBV30	TRBD2	TGTGCCTGGAGCAAGGCGGGACTAGCGTTGGGCTACAATGAGCAGTTCTTC	CAWSKAGLALGYNEQFF